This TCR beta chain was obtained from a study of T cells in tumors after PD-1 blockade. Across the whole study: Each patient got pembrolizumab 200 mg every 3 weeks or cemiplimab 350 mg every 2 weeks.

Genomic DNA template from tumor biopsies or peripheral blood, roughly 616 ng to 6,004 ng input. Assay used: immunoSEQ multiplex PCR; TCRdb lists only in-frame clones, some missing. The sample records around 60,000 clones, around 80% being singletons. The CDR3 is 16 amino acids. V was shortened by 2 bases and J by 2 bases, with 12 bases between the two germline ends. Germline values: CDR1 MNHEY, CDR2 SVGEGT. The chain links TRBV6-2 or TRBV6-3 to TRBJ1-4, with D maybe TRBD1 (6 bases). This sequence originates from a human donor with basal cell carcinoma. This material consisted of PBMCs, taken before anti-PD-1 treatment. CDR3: CASSYDKGVTNEKLFF. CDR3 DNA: TGTGCCAGCAGTTACGACAAGGGGGTCACTAATGAAAAACTGTTTTTT.